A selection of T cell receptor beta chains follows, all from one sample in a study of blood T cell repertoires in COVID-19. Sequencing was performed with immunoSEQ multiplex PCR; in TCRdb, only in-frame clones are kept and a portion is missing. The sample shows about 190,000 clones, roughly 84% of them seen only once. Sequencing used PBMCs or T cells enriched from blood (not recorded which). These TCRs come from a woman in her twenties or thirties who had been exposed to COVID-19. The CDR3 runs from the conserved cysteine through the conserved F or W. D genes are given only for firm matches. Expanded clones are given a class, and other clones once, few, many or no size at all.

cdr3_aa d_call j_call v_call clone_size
CASSPGGGQLGEQYF TRBD2 TRBJ2-7 TRBV5-1 .
CASSQGQGTGNTIYF TRBD1 TRBJ1-3 TRBV4-1 .
CASSQGGGDSYEQYF . TRBJ2-7 TRBV4-2 .
CASSFAGGSAFF . TRBJ1-1 TRBV6-5 once
CASNRQGVSGEQYF TRBD1 TRBJ2-7 TRBV9 .
CASSYGQGPTYSFF TRBD1 TRBJ2-1 TRBV19 .
CASSQGTGEATEAFF TRBD1 TRBJ1-1 TRBV3-1/TRBV3-2 .
CASSHAGLVTYNEQFF TRBD2 TRBJ2-1 TRBV3-1/TRBV3-2 .
CASSQAGTGVTEAFF TRBD1 TRBJ1-1 TRBV14 .
CASRLQGAPREQYF TRBD1 TRBJ2-7 TRBV27 .
CASSLEAGGDSPLHF . TRBJ1-6 TRBV5-4 once
CASSPPGLRQETQYF . TRBJ2-5 TRBV2 once
CATNRGQGDEKLFF TRBD1 TRBJ1-4 TRBV10-3 few
CASRGLAAGELFF TRBD2 TRBJ2-2 TRBV6-5 .
CAWAQRSNTEAFF . TRBJ1-1 TRBV30 .
CASRRTGYGQPQHF . TRBJ1-5 TRBV19 .
CASSVGTSGGARQETQYF TRBD2 TRBJ2-5 TRBV9 .
CASRTGTRNTIYF . TRBJ1-3 TRBV2 few
CASSISRSYEQYF . TRBJ2-7 TRBV11-1 .
CASSIMTGIGTDTQYF TRBD1 TRBJ2-3 TRBV19 .
CASATLPGPYEQYF . TRBJ2-7 TRBV11-2 .